A few counts support the clone carrying this T cell receptor (beta chain). This entry comes from a study of blood T cells in healthy people across ages. The use of a sample-barcoded 5' primer and a J-beta primer mix characterized a second PCR of about 7 to 12 cycles. TCRdb fed the 5' RACE reads into MiXCR, producing one record per CDR3 protein. The profile shows around 800,000 distinct CDR3 sequences, around 43% of them singletons. V lost 1 base and J lost 0; bases outside the gene matches: 5. Per the germline V gene, CDR1 is SGHTA and CDR2 is FQGNSA. The CDR3 length is 16 residues. The people who gave samples were healthy Caucasians from Russia, aged roughly 6 to 90.

Sequencing was carried out using blood. This TCR came from a man between 60 and 75 years old in good health. V gene TRBV7-2 combines with J gene TRBJ2-7, with 8 bases matching TRBD1. In DNA form, the CDR3 reads TGTGCCAGCAGCTTAGTTGCAGGGGGCCCCTCCTACGAGCAGTACTTC. This gives the protein CASSLVAGGPSYEQYF.